This T cell receptor beta chain was sequenced during a study of blood T cell repertoires in COVID-19. Overall study context: Both acute and convalescent COVID-19 samples were obtained from the United States, Italy and Spain. PBMCs, B-cell-depleted T cells, or T cells provided the cDNA or gDNA that made up the material.

V shed 5 bases, J shed 3 bases, and the junction held 10 bases outside the gene matches. This CDR3 is built from 15 residues. Per germline, CDR1 SGHRS and CDR2 YFSETQ. In the original workflow: Cell counts per sample came from amplifying reference gene primers. Sequencing was performed with immunoSEQ multiplex PCR; in TCRdb, only in-frame clones are kept and a portion is missing. The V and J calls and clone size come from that table; D and trimming were worked out from the DNA. The table lists about 210,000 clones, approximately 89% of them singletons. This clonotype was obtained from a woman between 40 and 55 years old with acute or convalescent COVID-19. Specimen: peripheral blood. The chain joins TRBV5-1 to TRBJ1-1; 7 bases agree with TRBD1. CDR3 nucleotide sequence: TGCGCCAGCAGATGGGGAGACAGGGACTACACTGAAGCTTTCTTT. As protein: CASRWGDRDYTEAFF.